These 32 T cell receptor beta chains share one sample of origin, sequenced in a study of graft-versus-host responses after intestinal transplantation. Antigens of these TCRs are unknown. Sequenced by immunoSEQ multiplex PCR; TCRdb stores in-frame clones only, minus some. The sample consists of tens of thousands of clones, about 90% of them appearing once. The input for sequencing was unstimulated CD4+ T cells sorted from spleen or lymph node cells, taken before intestinal transplant. These receptors were collected from a human donor who received an intestinal transplant.

The rearrangement links TRBV9 to TRBJ2-5, with 9 bases identical to TRBD2. The CDR3 loop spans 17 amino acids. Germline V gives CDR1 SGDLS, CDR2 YYNGEE. J lost 2 bases, V lost 0 bases, and 8 bases had no gene match. CDR3 region: CASSVGGNSGGQETQYF. Here the CDR3 DNA reads TGTGCCAGCAGCGTAGGAGGGAATAGCGGGGGTCAAGAGACCCAGTACTTC.

The DNA of the CDR3 is TGCGCCAGCAGCCCCAGTGGCACCACTGGAAACACCATATATTTT. Translating gives CASSPSGTTGNTIYF. This chain links TRBV4-1 with TRBJ1-3; D not certain. This CDR3 is built from 15 residues. The germline CDR1 and CDR2 sequences are MGHRA and YSYEKL. Trimming took 4 bases from V and 2 from J, leaving 12 bases between them.

This chain joins TRBV6-6 and TRBJ2-5, with D perhaps matching TRBD1 (7 bases). V lost 1 base, J lost 5 bases, and 14 bases lay in between. The CDR3 sequence is 15 residues long. In germline, CDR1 is MNHNY, CDR2 SVGAGI (reference sequence). The CDR3 region has the DNA TGTGCCAGCAGTTACTTACAGGGGAGGTCGGAGACCCAGTACTTC. It yields the protein CASSYLQGRSETQYF.

This clone was picked up one time. The rearrangement links TRBV4-3 to TRBJ2-3; TRBD2 aligns across 13 bases. CDR1 is LGHNA and CDR2 is YSLEER in the germline V gene. The CDR3 runs 17 residues. The V gene end was trimmed by 4 bases and the J gene end by 2 bases; junction bases not matched to a gene: 6. The CDR3 DNA reads TGCGCCAGCAGCCGAGTCGGGACTAGCGGGACCACAGATACGCAGTATTTT. This translates into CASSRVGTSGTTDTQYF.

In its sample, this clone was seen once. This rearrangement joins TRBV6-5 to TRBJ1-5; D gene uncertain. The CDR3 has 16 residues. Trimming cost V 0 bases and J 0 bases, with 9 bases left between them. CDR1 is MNHEY, CDR2 SVGAGI, per germline. The CDR3 coding sequence is TGTGCCAGCAGTTACTCGAATCCAGGTAGCAATCAGCCCCAGCATTTT. This encodes CASSYSNPGSNQPQHF.

The V and J genes are TRBV21-1 and TRBJ2-7; no DNA check was done on the table's D call, TRBD2. TRBV21-1 is a known pseudogene. CDR3 length: 14 residues. The CDR3 DNA sequence: TGTGCCAGCAGCAAAGCCACTACCCGGGGGGAGCAGTACTTC. Translating gives CASSKATTRGEQYF.

The chain uses TRBV5-1 and TRBJ2-3; the match to TRBD2 covers 7 bases. This CDR3 spans 16 amino acids. V was pared by 2 bases and J by 4 bases, with 10 bases of the junction left unmatched. Germline CDR1 reads SGHRS; CDR2 reads YFSETQ. The CDR3 DNA reads TGCGCCAGCAGCTTTTGGGACTACGTTCTGGCAGATACGCAGTATTTT. Its translation is CASSFWDYVLADTQYF.

This clone showed up just a few times. The DNA of the CDR3 is TGTGCCAGCACAGGATCTTGGAGAAACACCATATATTTT. As protein: CASTGSWRNTIYF. The chain employs TRBV2 and TRBJ1-3, with D unclear. Germline V gene data show CDR1 as SNHLY and CDR2 as FYNNEI. The CDR3 spans 13 residues. Trimming took off 7 bases at V and 5 bases at J, with 12 bases between the two ends.

V usage is TRBV4-2 and J usage is TRBJ2-5, with D possibly being TRBD2 (5 bases). Looked up from germline, CDR1 is LGHNA and CDR2 is YNFKEQ. The CDR3 runs 15 residues. The V and J ends lost 3 bases and 2 bases respectively, with 13 bases between them. CDR3 loop: CASSQTGKLQETQYF. CDR3 DNA sequence: TGTGCCAGCAGCCAGACCGGGAAATTACAAGAGACCCAGTACTTC.

V is TRBV2 and J is TRBJ1-2; possible D gene TRBD1, 5 bases. From germline, CDR1 is SNHLY and CDR2 FYNNEI. This CDR3 region has 14 residues. V dropped 7 bases and J dropped 3 bases, with 15 bases sitting between them. CDR3 amino acids: CASTPLGEDYGYTF. The CDR3 coding sequence is TGTGCCAGCACCCCATTAGGGGAAGACTATGGCTACACCTTC. The full variable domain, rest sourced from reference TRBV2 and TRBJ1-2, is EPEVTQTPSHQVTQMGQEVILRCVPISNHLYFYWYRQILGQKVEFLVSFYNNEISEKSEIFDDQFSVERPDGSNFTLKIRSTKLEDSAMYFCASTPLGEDYGYTFGSGTRLTVV.

The chain is built from TRBV25-1 and TRBJ2-1; D is uncertain. V was pared by 2 bases and J by 7 bases, with 9 bases between. CDR1 is MGHDK, CDR2 SYGVNS, per germline. This CDR3 has 13 residues. This chain's CDR3 is CASSEPNYNEQFF. In DNA, the CDR3 is TGTGCCAGCAGTGAACCCAACTATAATGAGCAGTTCTTC.

The gene calls are TRBV7-2 and TRBJ1-6, with TRBD1 as a possible D gene (6 bases). Germline V gives CDR1 SGHTA, CDR2 FQGNSA. The V end lost 4 bases, the J end lost 12 bases, and 16 bases lay between the germline ends. The CDR3 covers 14 residues. The CDR3 nucleotides read TGTGCCAGCAGCTCGTCACAGGGTAGAGAACCCCTCCACTTT. It specifies CASSSSQGREPLHF.

V usage is TRBV6-5 and J usage is TRBJ2-1; TRBD1 aligns across 7 bases. This CDR3 has 15 amino acids. With 6 bases clipped from V and 4 bases from J, the junction kept 9 bases outside the gene matches. The V gene's germline CDR1 is MNHEY and CDR2 SVGAGI. CDR3 nucleotides: TGTGCCAGCAGGGCGGACAGGCACCCTTACAATGAGCAGTTCTTC. Residues: CASRADRHPYNEQFF.

This clone was recorded a few times. The genes are TRBV5-1 and TRBJ1-5; TRBD1 aligns across 7 bases. Losses at the gene ends were 0 bases for V and 6 bases for J; bases not matched to a gene: 0. This CDR3 contains 13 residues. Germline loops: CDR1 SGHRS, CDR2 YFSETQ. For the CDR3, the DNA is TGCGCCAGCAGCTTGGGGGACAGTCAGCCCCAGCATTTT. This translates into CASSLGDSQPQHF.

This clone was detected only once. The chain recombines TRBV10-1 with TRBJ2-2; unclear D gene. CDR1 is WNHNN, CDR2 SYGVQD, per germline (reference sequence). V lost 3 bases, J lost 7 bases, and 9 bases lay in between. The CDR3 runs to 13 residues. DNA of the CDR3: TGCGCCAGCAGTGAATACTTCGGCGGGGAGCTGTTTTTT. It yields the protein CASSEYFGGELFF.

The chain links TRBV7-9 to TRBJ2-1; 8 positions match TRBD2. The CDR3 extends over 15 amino acids. V was pared by 0 bases and J by 4 bases, with 2 bases of the junction left unmatched. The germline CDR1 and CDR2 sequences are SEHNR and FQNEAQ (reference sequence). CDR3 bases: TGTGCCAGCAGCTTAGCAGCGGGAGAGTACAATGAGCAGTTCTTC. Translation gives CASSLAAGEYNEQFF. The full variable domain, its missing parts supplied by reference TRBV7-9 and TRBJ2-1, is DTGVSQNPRHKITKRGQNVTFRCDPISEHNRLYWYRQTLGQGPEFLTYFQNEAQLEKSRLLSDRFSAERPKGSFSTLEIQRTEQGDSAMYLCASSLAAGEYNEQFFGPGTRLTVL.

The V call is TRBV9, the J call TRBJ2-7, with 8 bases lining up with TRBD2. The CDR3 runs 16 residues. V dropped 0 bases and J dropped 2; count of bases not matched to a gene: 7. Germline assignment: CDR1 SGDLS and CDR2 YYNGEE. CDR3 residues: CASSVALGLDPYEQYF. DNA for the CDR3: TGTGCCAGCAGCGTAGCGCTGGGACTAGACCCCTACGAGCAGTACTTC.

The rearrangement links TRBV6-5 to TRBJ2-7; D perhaps matches TRBD1 (6 bases). From germline, CDR1 is MNHEY and CDR2 SVGAGI. CDR3 length: 12 amino acids. The V end lost 6 bases, the J end lost 2 bases, and 8 bases lay between the germline ends. The CDR3 spells CASSDRTYEQYF. The CDR3 nucleotides read TGTGCCAGCAGCGACAGGACCTACGAGCAGTACTTC.

CDR3 amino acids: CASSLAAADRSRERQPQHF. The CDR3 DNA reads TGTGCCAGCAGCTTAGCAGCCGCGGACAGATCCCGGGAACGTCAGCCCCAGCATTTT. The chain is built from TRBV7-9 and TRBJ1-5, with D tentatively TRBD1 (6 bases). V dropped 0 bases and J dropped 6 bases, with 24 bases sitting between them. The CDR3 is made up of 19 amino acids. The germline CDR1 and CDR2 sequences are SEHNR and FQNEAQ (reference sequence).

DNA for the CDR3: TGTGCCAGCAGCTCGGGCGGGGACGGGAACACTGAAGCTTTCTTT. Amino acid sequence: CASSSGGDGNTEAFF. The gene calls are TRBV11-2 and TRBJ1-1, with D possibly TRBD1 on 5 matching bases. Trimming pared 4 bases from V and 1 base from J, leaving 13 bases between. CDR1 and CDR2 (germline): SGHAT, FQNNGV. The CDR3 is 15 amino acids. The whole variable domain, filled in from reference TRBV11-2 and TRBJ1-1, reads EAGVAQSPRYKIIEKRQSVAFWCNPISGHATLYWYQQILGQGPKLLIQFQNNGVVDDSQLPKDRFSAERLKGVDSTLKIQPAKLEDSAVYLCASSSGGDGNTEAFFGQGTRLTVV.

The gene calls are TRBV5-1 and TRBJ2-1; tentatively, D is TRBD1 (6 bases). V dropped 3 bases and J dropped 2 bases, with 9 bases sitting between them. Germline CDR1 reads SGHRS; CDR2 reads YFSETQ. This CDR3 spans 14 amino acids. CDR3 region: CASSWGQPYNEQFF. CDR3 bases: TGCGCCAGCAGCTGGGGGCAGCCCTACAATGAGCAGTTCTTC. Complete variable domain (other parts from reference TRBV5-1 and TRBJ2-1): KAGVTQTPRYLIKTRGQQVTLSCSPISGHRSVSWYQQTPGQGLQFLFEYFSETQRNKGNFPGRFSGRQFSNSRSEMNVSTLELGDSALYLCASSWGQPYNEQFFGPGTRLTVL.

The chain is built from TRBV6-5 and TRBJ2-7; 9 positions agree with TRBD2. Trimming at V came to 0 bases and at J to 7 bases, leaving 7 bases not matched to a gene. This CDR3 has 15 residues. In germline, CDR1 is MNHEY, CDR2 SVGAGI. As DNA, the CDR3 is TGTGCCAGCAGTTACTCGAACGCGGGGGGGCGAGAGCAGTACTTC. The encoded protein is CASSYSNAGGREQYF.

Concerning this clone itself: Germline and junction disagree at one end, which may indicate a read error. This chain connects TRBV5-4 to TRBJ2-3; TRBD1 is a possible D gene (6 bases). Germline loops: CDR1 SGHNT, CDR2 YYREEE (reference sequence). The CDR3 has 14 amino acids. The CDR3 reads CASSPWTVGDAQYF. CDR3 DNA: TGTGCCAGCAGCCCGTGGACAGTCGGAGATGCGCAGTATTTT.

The count of this clone is one. J is TRBJ2-1 and V is TRBV2; D might be TRBD2 (6 bases). Trimming removed 3 bases from V and 3 bases from J, with 12 bases in between. The CDR3 spans 15 residues. Germline CDR1 reads SNHLY; CDR2 reads FYNNEI. The CDR3 sequence: CASSDAGSGYNEQFF. Here the CDR3 DNA reads TGTGCCAGCAGTGATGCGGGGAGCGGCTACAATGAGCAGTTCTTC.

The gene calls are TRBV19 and TRBJ2-5; a weak D match, TRBD2 (6 bases). V was trimmed by 3 bases and J by 3 bases, leaving 11 bases between them. The CDR3 has 14 residues. From germline, CDR1 is LNHDA and CDR2 SQIVND (reference sequence). CDR3 nucleotides: TGTGCCAGTAGTATGATTGGGGGGAAAGAGACCCAGTACTTC. This translates into CASSMIGGKETQYF.

The gene calls are TRBV25-1 and TRBJ2-1, with D uncertain. CDR1 is MGHDK, CDR2 SYGVNS, per germline. V was pared by 7 bases and J by 6 bases, with 10 bases between. The CDR3 sequence is 12 residues long. CDR3 sequence reads: CASISTGNEQFF. In nucleotides, the CDR3 is TGTGCCAGCATCTCGACTGGCAATGAGCAGTTCTTC.

This clone was found once. The chain carries TRBV5-5 and TRBJ2-7, with 9 bases that match TRBD1. The CDR3 spans 14 residues. V was pared by 0 bases and J by 4 bases, with 2 bases of the junction left unmatched. CDR1 and CDR2 from the germline V gene are SGHKS and YYEKEE (reference sequence). The CDR3 here is CASSLDRGRYEQYF. CDR3 sequence (DNA): TGTGCCAGCAGCTTGGACAGGGGGCGTTACGAGCAGTACTTC.

The V and J genes are TRBV6-5 and TRBJ2-7; 14 nucleotides agree with TRBD2. This CDR3 region has 16 residues. The germline CDR1 and CDR2 sequences are MNHEY and SVGAGI. Trimming at V came to 2 bases and at J to 3 bases, leaving 3 bases not matched to a gene. CDR3 bases: TGTGCCAGCAGTTACGGACTAGCGGGGGGCATCTACGAGCAGTACTTC. This translates into CASSYGLAGGIYEQYF.

J is TRBJ1-5 and V is TRBV27; D remains ambiguous. The CDR3 runs 17 residues. Between the trimmed V and J ends, which lost 0 bases and 0 bases, there was a span of 12 bases. Germline V gene sequence: CDR1 MNHEY, CDR2 SMNVEV (reference sequence). CDR3 sequence: CASSLSPTPYSNQPQHF. For the CDR3, the DNA is TGTGCCAGCAGTTTATCCCCGACACCCTATAGCAATCAGCCCCAGCATTTT.

This chain connects TRBV7-9 to TRBJ2-2; D perhaps matches TRBD2 (6 bases). The germline V gene encodes CDR1 SEHNR and CDR2 FQNEAQ (reference sequence). The CDR3 is 14 amino acids. V lost 0 bases and J 6 bases, leaving 8 bases between the germline ends. CDR3 DNA: TGTGCCAGCAGCTTAGCGGGAGGTTCCGGGGAGCTGTTTTTT. Encoded protein: CASSLAGGSGELFF.

V usage is TRBV7-6 and J usage is TRBJ1-5; 9 bases align to TRBD1. The CDR3 consists of 15 residues. V dropped 4 bases and J dropped 3; count of bases not matched to a gene: 4. The germline gives CDR1 SGHVS, CDR2 FNYEAQ. In DNA form, the CDR3 reads TGTGCCAGCAGCTCTGGACAGGGGATCAATCAGCCCCAGCATTTT. Its protein product is CASSSGQGINQPQHF.

The V call is TRBV6-5, the J call TRBJ2-7; D is undetermined. Per the germline V gene, CDR1 is MNHEY and CDR2 is SVGAGI. This CDR3 spans 11 amino acids. V lost 4 bases to trimming and J lost 7 bases, with 8 bases between them. The DNA for the CDR3 is TGTGCCAGCAGTTCGACTTGGGAGCAGTACTTC. Protein sequence: CASSSTWEQYF.